This TCR beta chain was found in a study of CD8 T cells in ankylosing spondylitis. The V gene lost 2 bases and the J gene lost 2 bases, with 12 bases spanning the gap. The CDR3 sequence is 15 residues long. Germline CDR1 and CDR2: SGHRS and YFSETQ. In its sample, this clonotype was seen many times. What it recognizes is unknown. Study outcomes and limitations: Some motif variants had been reported before (in reactive arthritis synovial fluid and blood). Peripheral blood held disease-linked clones only at relatively low frequency, and these were CD8+.

A quantitative 5'-RACE method, one with molecular barcodes, was used to make TCR beta libraries. One entry per CDR3 protein, called by TCRdb with MiXCR from the 5' RACE reads. The sample contains about 130,000 distinct CDR3 sequences, about 10% of which appear only once. Material for sequencing was blood, either unsorted or a sorted T cell fraction (not recorded which). The J gene is TRBJ2-3, the V gene TRBV5-1; D call uncertain. This receptor was taken from a female donor with ankylosing spondylitis or in good health (not recorded which). This CDR3 reads CASSLQQIHTDTQYF. The CDR3 region has the DNA TGCGCCAGCAGCTTACAGCAAATCCACACAGATACGCAGTATTTT.